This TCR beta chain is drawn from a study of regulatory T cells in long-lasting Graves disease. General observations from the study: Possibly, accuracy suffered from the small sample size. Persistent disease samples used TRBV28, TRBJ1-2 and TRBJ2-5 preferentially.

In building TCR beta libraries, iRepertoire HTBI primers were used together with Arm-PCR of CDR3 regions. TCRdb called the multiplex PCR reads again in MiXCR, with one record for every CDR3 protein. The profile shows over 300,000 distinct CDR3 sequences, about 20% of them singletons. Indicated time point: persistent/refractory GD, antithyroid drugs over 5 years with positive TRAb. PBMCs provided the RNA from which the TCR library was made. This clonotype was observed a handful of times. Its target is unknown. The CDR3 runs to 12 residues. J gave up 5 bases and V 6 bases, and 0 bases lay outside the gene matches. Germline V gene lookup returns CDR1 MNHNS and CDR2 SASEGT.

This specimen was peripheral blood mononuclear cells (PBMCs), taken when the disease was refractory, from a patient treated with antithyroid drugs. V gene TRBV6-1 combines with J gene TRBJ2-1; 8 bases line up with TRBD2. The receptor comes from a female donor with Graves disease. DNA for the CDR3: TGTGCCAGCAGGACTAGCGACAATGAGCAGTTCTTC. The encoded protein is CASRTSDNEQFF.